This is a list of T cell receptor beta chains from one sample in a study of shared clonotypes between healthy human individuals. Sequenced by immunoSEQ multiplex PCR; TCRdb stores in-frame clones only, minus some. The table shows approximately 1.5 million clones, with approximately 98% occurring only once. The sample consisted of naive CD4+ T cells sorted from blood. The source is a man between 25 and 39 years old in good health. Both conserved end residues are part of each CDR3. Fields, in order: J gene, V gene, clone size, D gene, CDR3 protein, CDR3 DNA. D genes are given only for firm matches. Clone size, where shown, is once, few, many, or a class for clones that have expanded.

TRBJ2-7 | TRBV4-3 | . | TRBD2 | CASSQGRTSGIKKPYEQYF | TGCGCCAGCAGCCAAGGGCGGACTAGCGGGATTAAGAAACCCTACGAGCAGTACTTC
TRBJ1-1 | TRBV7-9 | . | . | CASSETVNTEAFF | TGTGCCAGCAGCGAGACAGTGAACACTGAAGCTTTCTTT
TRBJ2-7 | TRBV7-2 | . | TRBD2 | CASSFSGRAAEQYF | TGTGCCAGCAGCTTTAGCGGGAGGGCGGCCGAGCAGTACTTC
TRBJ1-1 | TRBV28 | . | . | CASSPPGMNTEAFF | TGTGCCAGCAGCCCGCCGGGGATGAACACTGAAGCTTTCTTT
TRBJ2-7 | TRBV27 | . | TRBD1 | CASSPRQGSYEQYF | TGTGCCAGCAGTCCCCGACAGGGGTCCTACGAGCAGTACTTC
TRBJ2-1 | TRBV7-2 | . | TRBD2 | CASSLGGGRAIHEQFF | TGTGCCAGCAGCTTAGGCGGCGGGAGGGCCATCCATGAGCAGTTCTTC
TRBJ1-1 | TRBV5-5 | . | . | CASSKQTTAEAFF | TGTGCCAGCAGCAAACAAACGACAGCCGAAGCTTTCTTT
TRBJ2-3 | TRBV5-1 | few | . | CASSLLPTDTQYF | TGCGCCAGCAGCTTGCTCCCCACAGATACGCAGTATTTT
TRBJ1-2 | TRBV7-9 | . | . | CASSLSEGHQFRHGYTF | TGTGCCAGCAGCTTAAGTGAAGGGCACCAGTTCCGGCATGGCTACACCTTC
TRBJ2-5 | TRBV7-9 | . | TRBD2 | CASSSGLAGVVQETQYF | TGTGCCAGCAGCTCGGGACTAGCGGGAGTAGTCCAAGAGACCCAGTACTTC
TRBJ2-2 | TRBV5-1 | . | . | CASKLDAGELFF | TGCGCCAGTAAACTAGATGCCGGGGAGCTGTTTTTT
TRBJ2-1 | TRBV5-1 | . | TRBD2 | CASSRGTSGIPNEQFF | TGCGCCAGCAGCCGGGGGACTAGCGGGATCCCCAATGAGCAGTTCTTC
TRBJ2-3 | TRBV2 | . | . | CACSEGVPGATDTQYF | TGTGCCTGCAGTGAAGGGGTCCCCGGGGCCACAGATACGCAGTATTTT
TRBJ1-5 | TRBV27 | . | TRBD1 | CASSLRPSCQGAPDWDQPQHF | TGTGCCAGCAGTTTACGCCCCTCGTGTCAGGGGGCACCCGACTGGGATCAGCCCCAGCATTTT
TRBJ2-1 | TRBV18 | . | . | CASSHTVLLYNEQFF | TGTGCCAGCTCACACACAGTACTTCTGTACAATGAGCAGTTCTTC
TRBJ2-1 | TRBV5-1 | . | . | CASSYDRRYNEQFF | TGCGCCAGCAGTTATGACAGGCGCTACAATGAGCAGTTCTTC
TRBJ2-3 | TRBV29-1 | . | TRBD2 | CSVRLAESSTDTQYF | TGCAGCGTTCGACTAGCGGAAAGTAGCACAGATACGCAGTATTTT
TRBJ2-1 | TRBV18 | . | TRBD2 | CASSRGSGTSGAGSYNEQFF | TGTGCCAGCTCCCGCGGATCCGGGACTAGCGGGGCCGGCTCCTACAATGAGCAGTTCTTC
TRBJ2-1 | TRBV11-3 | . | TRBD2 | CASSTSGRDTNEQFF | TGTGCCAGCAGTACTAGCGGGAGGGATACCAATGAGCAGTTCTTC
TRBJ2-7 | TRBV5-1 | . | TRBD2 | CASSWTSGRTDEQYF | TGCGCCAGCAGCTGGACTAGCGGGAGAACCGACGAGCAGTACTTC
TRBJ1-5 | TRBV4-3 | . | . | CASSQEQGYQPQHF | TGCGCCAGCAGCCAAGAACAGGGTTATCAGCCCCAGCATTTT
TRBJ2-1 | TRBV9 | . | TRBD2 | CASSARLAEPYNEQFF | TGTGCCAGCAGCGCCAGACTAGCGGAACCTTACAATGAGCAGTTCTTC
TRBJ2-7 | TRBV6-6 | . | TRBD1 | CASSSSGTATPYEQYF | TGTGCCAGCAGTTCGTCGGGGACAGCAACTCCCTACGAGCAGTACTTC
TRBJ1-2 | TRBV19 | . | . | CASTLGGGYTF | TGTGCCAGTACCCTGGGAGGTGGCTACACCTTC
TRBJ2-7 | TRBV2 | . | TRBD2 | CASSVEAGEAYEQYF | TGTGCCAGCAGTGTCGAAGCGGGAGAAGCTTACGAGCAGTACTTC
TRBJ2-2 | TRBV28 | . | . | CASSGTSNTGELFF | TGTGCCAGCAGTGGGACGAGCAACACCGGGGAGCTGTTTTTT
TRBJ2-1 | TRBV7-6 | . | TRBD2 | CASSLVLAEQFF | TGTGCCAGCAGCTTAGTACTAGCGGAGCAGTTCTTC
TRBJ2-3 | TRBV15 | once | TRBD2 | CATSKSGRAPDTQYF | TGTGCCACCAGCAAAAGCGGGAGGGCCCCAGATACGCAGTATTTT
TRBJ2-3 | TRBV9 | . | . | CASSVGGYTDTQYF | TGTGCCAGCAGCGTAGGGGGCTACACAGATACGCAGTATTTT
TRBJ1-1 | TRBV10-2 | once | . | CASSVSGVMNTEAFF | TGCGCCAGCAGTGTGTCGGGTGTGATGAACACTGAAGCTTTCTTT
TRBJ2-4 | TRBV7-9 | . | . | CASSGETLAKNIQYF | TGTGCCAGCTCTGGTGAGACACTAGCCAAAAACATTCAGTACTTC
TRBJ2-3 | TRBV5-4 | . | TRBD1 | CASSSRQGAGDTQYF | TGTGCCAGCAGCTCCCGACAGGGGGCGGGGGATACGCAGTATTTT
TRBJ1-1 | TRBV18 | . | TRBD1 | CASSSSTGTGFAFF | TGTGCCAGCTCATCGTCAACCGGGACAGGGTTTGCTTTCTTT
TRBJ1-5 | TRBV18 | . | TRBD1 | CASSSDRGLYSNQPQHF | TGTGCCAGCTCATCGGACAGGGGGCTGTATAGCAATCAGCCCCAGCATTTT
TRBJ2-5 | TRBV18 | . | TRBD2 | CASSPGRQETQYF | TGTGCCAGCTCACCCGGGAGGCAAGAGACCCAGTACTTC
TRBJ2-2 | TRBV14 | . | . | CASSQRAHFYTGELFF | TGTGCCAGCAGCCAAAGGGCTCACTTCTACACCGGGGAGCTGTTTTTT
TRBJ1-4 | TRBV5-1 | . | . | CASSSGFKNEKLFF | TGCGCCAGCAGCTCGGGATTCAAGAATGAAAAACTGTTTTTT
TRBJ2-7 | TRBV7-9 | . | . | CASSLAASAEQYF | TGTGCCAGCAGCTTAGCGGCCTCGGCCGAGCAGTACTTC
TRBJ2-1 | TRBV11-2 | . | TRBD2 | CASSLAAGGPHEQFF | TGTGCCAGCAGCTTAGCCGCGGGAGGGCCTCATGAGCAGTTCTTC
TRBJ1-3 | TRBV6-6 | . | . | CASSTGGAGNTIYF | TGTGCCAGCAGTACCGGGGGGGCCGGAAACACCATATATTTT
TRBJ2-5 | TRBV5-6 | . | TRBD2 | CASSGAREGQETQYF | TGTGCCAGCAGCGGAGCGCGGGAGGGCCAGGAGACCCAGTACTTC
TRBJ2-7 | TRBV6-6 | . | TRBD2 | CASKAGDWYEQYF | TGTGCCAGCAAGGCGGGAGATTGGTACGAGCAGTACTTC
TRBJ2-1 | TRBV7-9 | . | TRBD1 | CASRSPGQGWNEQFF | TGTGCCAGCAGAAGCCCGGGACAGGGCTGGAATGAGCAGTTCTTC